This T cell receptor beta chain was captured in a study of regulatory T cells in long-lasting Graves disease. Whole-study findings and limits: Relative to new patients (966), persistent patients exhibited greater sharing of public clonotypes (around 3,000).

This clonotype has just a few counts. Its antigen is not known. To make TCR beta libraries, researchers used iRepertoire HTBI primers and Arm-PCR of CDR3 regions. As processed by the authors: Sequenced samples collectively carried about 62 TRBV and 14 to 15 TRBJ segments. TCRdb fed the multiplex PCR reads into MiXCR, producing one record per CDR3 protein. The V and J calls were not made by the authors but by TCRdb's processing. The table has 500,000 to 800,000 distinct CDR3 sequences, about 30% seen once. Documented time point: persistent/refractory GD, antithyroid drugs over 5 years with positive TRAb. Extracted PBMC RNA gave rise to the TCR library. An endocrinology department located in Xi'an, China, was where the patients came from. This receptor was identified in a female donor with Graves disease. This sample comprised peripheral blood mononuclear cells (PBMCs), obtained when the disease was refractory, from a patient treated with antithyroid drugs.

The CDR3 coding sequence is TGTGCCAGCAGCTCCTTTTCTCTAGTGGAGACCCAGTACTTC. It specifies CASSSFSLVETQYF. The chain combines TRBV7-9 with TRBJ2-5, with D unclear. This CDR3 region has 14 residues. V lost 4 bases and J 5 bases, leaving 14 bases between the germline ends. Looked up from germline, CDR1 is SEHNR and CDR2 is FQNEAQ (reference sequence).